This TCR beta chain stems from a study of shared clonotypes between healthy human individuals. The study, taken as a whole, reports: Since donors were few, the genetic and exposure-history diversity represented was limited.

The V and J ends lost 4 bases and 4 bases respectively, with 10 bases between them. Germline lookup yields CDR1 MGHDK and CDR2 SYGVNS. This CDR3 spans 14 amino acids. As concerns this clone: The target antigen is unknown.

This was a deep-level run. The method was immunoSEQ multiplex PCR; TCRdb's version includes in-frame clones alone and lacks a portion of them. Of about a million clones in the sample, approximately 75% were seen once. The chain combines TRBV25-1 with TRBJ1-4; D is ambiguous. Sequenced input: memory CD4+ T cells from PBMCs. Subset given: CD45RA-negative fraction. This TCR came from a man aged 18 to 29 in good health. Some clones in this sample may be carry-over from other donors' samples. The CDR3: CASSVPEDNEKLFF. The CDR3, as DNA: TGTGCCAGCAGTGTCCCAGAGGATAATGAAAAACTGTTTTTT.